A selection of T cell receptor beta chains follows, all from one sample in a study of cytomegalovirus exposure and HLA in healthy donors. This table comes from immunoSEQ multiplex PCR, and its TCRdb copy is limited to in-frame clones, with some not included. The sample has some 160,000 clones. The sequenced material came from PBMCs. These receptors were collected from a young man in good health and CMV-seronegative. Each CDR3 is given with its conserved first and last residue. D genes are given only for firm matches.

v_gene	j_gene	d_gene	CDR3nt	CDR3aa
TRBV7-9	TRBJ1-2	-	TGTGCCAGCAGCGCGGTCTCGGATGGCTACACCTTC	CASSAVSDGYTF
TRBV5-5	TRBJ2-7	-	TGTGCCAGCAGCTTGGGCGGAACCTACGAGCAGTACTTC	CASSLGGTYEQYF
TRBV28	TRBJ2-7	-	TGTGCCAGCAGTTTAGCCCGTGGACATGTCTCCTACGAGCAGTACTTC	CASSLARGHVSYEQYF
TRBV6-1	TRBJ2-7	-	TGTGCCAGCAGTGAGCGAAAGTACGAGCAGTACTTC	CASSERKYEQYF
TRBV19	TRBJ1-3	-	TGTGCCAGTAGTATCCTCGGGGACTCTGGAAACACCATATATTTT	CASSILGDSGNTIYF
TRBV7-8	TRBJ1-2	-	TGTGCCAGCAGCCCCCAAGTTGAGTATGGCTACACCTTC	CASSPQVEYGYTF
TRBV18	TRBJ2-3	TRBD1	TGTGCCAGCTCACCACCTTGGGGCAGGGGGACAGATACGCAGTATTTT	CASSPPWGRGTDTQYF
TRBV15	TRBJ2-2	TRBD1	TGTGCCACCAGCTCCGGGACAGGGACGCCCGGGGAGCTGTTTTTT	CATSSGTGTPGELFF
TRBV29-1	TRBJ1-1	-	TGCAGCGTTGGGAGGGGAGGGGGGTACACTGAAGCTTTCTTT	CSVGRGGGYTEAFF
TRBV7-8	TRBJ1-2	-	TGTGCCAGCAGCTTAGCCCCAGGGACTAACTATGGCTACACCTTC	CASSLAPGTNYGYTF
TRBV19	TRBJ2-7	-	TGTGCCAGTAGTATACGACAGGTCGACGAGCAGTACTTC	CASSIRQVDEQYF